These 13 T cell receptor beta chains originate from one sample sequenced in a study of glioma-infiltrating T cells after dendritic cell vaccination. This table comes from immunoSEQ multiplex PCR, and its TCRdb copy is limited to in-frame clones, with some not included. The repertoire consists of roughly 98,000 clones, with 85% to 90% occurring once and the leading ten covering approximately 14%. Sequenced material: blood, taken before dendritic cell vaccination. These receptors all stem from a human donor with glioblastoma.

J is TRBJ1-2 and V is TRBV5-6; the match to TRBD1 covers 8 bases. This CDR3 spans 12 amino acids. Germline-derived CDR1 and CDR2 are SGHDT and YYEEEE. With 5 bases clipped from V and 7 bases from J, the junction kept 4 bases outside the gene matches. The CDR3 sequence is CASRTGATGYTF. In DNA, the CDR3 is TGTGCCAGCAGGACAGGGGCGACTGGCTACACCTTC.

The V gene is TRBV5-1, the J gene TRBJ2-7; D is perhaps TRBD1 (6 bases). V was trimmed by 0 bases and J by 2 bases, leaving 12 bases between them. CDR3 size: 15 residues. The germline gives CDR1 SGHRS, CDR2 YFSETQ. CDR3 in DNA: TGCGCCAGCAGCTTGGCCTTAGACAGGACCTACGAGCAGTACTTC. Translated: CASSLALDRTYEQYF. Based on the CDR3 plus reference TRBV5-1 and TRBJ2-7, the full variable domain is KAGVTQTPRYLIKTRGQQVTLSCSPISGHRSVSWYQQTPGQGLQFLFEYFSETQRNKGNFPGRFSGRQFSNSRSEMNVSTLELGDSALYLCASSLALDRTYEQYFGPGTRLTVT.

The chain links TRBV6-5 to TRBJ2-7, with 7 bases that match TRBD1. Germline loops: CDR1 MNHEY, CDR2 SVGAGI. CDR3 length: 14 amino acids. V lost 6 bases, J lost 4 bases, and 9 bases stayed unmatched. The CDR3 bases are TGTGCCAGCAGCCAAAGACAGGGATTATACGAGCAGTACTTC. Encoded protein: CASSQRQGLYEQYF.

The rearrangement uses TRBV7-2 and TRBJ1-2; no reliable D call. Germline CDR1 reads SGHTA; CDR2 reads FQGNSA. CDR3 length: 12 residues. V gave up 5 bases and J gave up 2 bases, with 6 bases separating them. The CDR3 is CASSLSNYGYTF. CDR3 DNA: TGTGCCAGCAGCCTATCAAACTATGGCTACACCTTC. The whole variable domain, remainder taken from reference TRBV7-2 and TRBJ1-2, is GAGVSQSPSNKVTEKGKDVELRCDPISGHTALYWYRQSLGQGLEFLIYFQGNSAPDKSGLPSDRFSAERTGGSVSTLTIQRTQQEDSAVYLCASSLSNYGYTFGSGTRLTVV.

The chain employs TRBV4-2 and TRBJ2-7; a weak D match, TRBD1 (6 bases). Germline V gene lookup returns CDR1 LGHNA and CDR2 YNFKEQ. The CDR3 has 14 residues. Deletions cut 1 base from V and 3 bases from J, with 10 bases between. The CDR3 sequence is CASSQGDNLYEQYF. As DNA, the CDR3 is TGTGCCAGCAGCCAAGGGGACAACCTCTACGAGCAGTACTTC.

In this sample, this clone turned up once. CDR3 sequence: CASSSGGDEQFF. In DNA, the CDR3 is TGTGCCAGCAGCTCCGGCGGGGATGAGCAGTTCTTC. The chain is built from TRBV9 and TRBJ2-1; a weak D match, TRBD2 (6 bases). Germline V gene lookup returns CDR1 SGDLS and CDR2 YYNGEE. Trimming pared 4 bases from V and 8 bases from J, leaving 10 bases between. The CDR3 contains 12 residues.

The chain couples TRBV20-1 to TRBJ1-2; perhaps TRBD1 as D (6 bases). Trimming shortened V by 5 bases and J by 7 bases, and 11 bases separated the two germline ends. CDR1 and CDR2 (germline): DFQATT, SNEGSKA (reference sequence). The CDR3 spans 11 residues. The CDR3 reads CSAEGDTGYTF. CDR3 DNA sequence: TGCAGTGCTGAGGGGGACACTGGCTACACCTTC.

The rearrangement links TRBV5-3 to TRBJ2-7, with 10 bases fitting TRBD1. TRBV5-3 is classed as an ORF, of uncertain function. This CDR3 contains 17 residues. The ends lost 4 bases at V and 3 bases at J; junction bases unmatched: 13. The CDR3 reads CARSPASRDRGLYEQYF. The CDR3 DNA reads as TGTGCCAGAAGCCCCGCTAGCCGGGACAGGGGTCTCTACGAGCAGTACTTC.

This clone was observed a single time. This chain connects TRBV27 to TRBJ1-2; 9 bases agree with TRBD1. The V segment lost 5 bases and the J segment 5 bases; nucleotides outside the gene matches: 9. Germline CDR1 and CDR2: MNHEY and SMNVEV (reference sequence). This CDR3 region has 15 residues. CDR3 bases: TGTGCCAGCAGTCCGTGGACAGGGGAGGAATATGGCTACACCTTC. This gives the protein CASSPWTGEEYGYTF.

V usage is TRBV9 and J usage is TRBJ2-7; weak D call: TRBD2 (6 bases). V dropped 0 bases and J dropped 3 bases, with 13 bases sitting between them. Germline CDR1 SGDLS, CDR2 YYNGEE. The length of the CDR3 is 15 residues. The CDR3 bases are TGTGCCAGCAGCGTAGCCCCGGGACTTGACTACGAGCAGTACTTC. Translation gives CASSVAPGLDYEQYF.

The chain couples TRBV9 to TRBJ2-1; 10 bases map to TRBD2. There are 16 residues in the CDR3. J gave up 10 bases and V 0 bases, and 10 bases lay outside the gene matches. Germline lookup yields CDR1 SGDLS and CDR2 YYNGEE. The CDR3 DNA is TGTGCCAGCAGCGTAGAGGAGCGGGGGGGCCGGAGCGAGCAGTTCTTC. Its protein product is CASSVEERGGRSEQFF.

The CDR3 DNA reads as TGTGCCAGCAGCTTAGCCCGGGGAGCTAACTATGGCTACACCTTC. Its translation: CASSLARGANYGYTF. This chain uses TRBV7-2 with TRBJ1-2; D ambiguous. CDR3 length: 15 amino acids. V was pared by 0 bases and J by 0 bases, with 8 bases between. Germline V gives CDR1 SGHTA, CDR2 FQGNSA.

The chain joins TRBV10-3 to TRBJ2-1; no definite D call. The CDR3 loop spans 12 amino acids. Deletions cut 10 bases from V and 9 bases from J, with 16 bases between. Germline V CDR1 and CDR2: ENHRY, SYGVKD. CDR3 in DNA: TGTGCCACCACCGGGTCAGATGGTGAGCAGTTCTTC. Protein product: CATTGSDGEQFF.